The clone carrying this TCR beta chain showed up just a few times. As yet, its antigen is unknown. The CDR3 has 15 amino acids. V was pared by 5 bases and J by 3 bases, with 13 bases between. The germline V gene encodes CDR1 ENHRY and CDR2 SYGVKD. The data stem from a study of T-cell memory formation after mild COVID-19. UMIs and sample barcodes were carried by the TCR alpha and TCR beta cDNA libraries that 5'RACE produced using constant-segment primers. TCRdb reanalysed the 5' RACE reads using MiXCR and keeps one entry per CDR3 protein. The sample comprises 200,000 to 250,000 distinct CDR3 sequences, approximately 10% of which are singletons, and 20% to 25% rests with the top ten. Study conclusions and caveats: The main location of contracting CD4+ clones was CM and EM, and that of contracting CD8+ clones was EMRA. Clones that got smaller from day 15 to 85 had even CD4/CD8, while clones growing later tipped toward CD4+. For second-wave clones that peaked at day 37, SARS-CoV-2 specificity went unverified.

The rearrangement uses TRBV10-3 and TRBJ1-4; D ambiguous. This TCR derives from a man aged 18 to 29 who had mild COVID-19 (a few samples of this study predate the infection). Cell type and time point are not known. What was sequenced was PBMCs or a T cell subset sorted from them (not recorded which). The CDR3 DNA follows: TGTGCCATCAGTAAGGATGACGGGGCTAATGAAAAACTGTTTTTT. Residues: CAISKDDGANEKLFF.